What follows are 19 T cell receptor beta chains derived from one specimen sequenced in a study of shared clonotypes between healthy human individuals. Here immunoSEQ multiplex PCR was the method, and the copy in TCRdb shows in-frame clones only, minus some. The sample contains 2 million to 2.5 million clones, 90% to 96% of which appear only once. Sequencing used naive CD4+ T cells sorted from blood. Subset of the sample: CD45RA+ positively selected. These receptors were collected from a man younger than 30 in good health.

The chain combines TRBV29-1 with TRBJ2-7; 9 positions agree with TRBD2. Germline V gives CDR1 SQVTM, CDR2 ANQGSEA. V dropped 6 bases and J dropped 5; count of bases not matched to a gene: 11. CDR3 length: 14 amino acids. In DNA, the CDR3 is TGCAGCGTCTCCGGGACTAGCATTTTGAACGAGCAGTACTTC. This encodes CSVSGTSILNEQYF.

The genes are TRBV6-5 and TRBJ2-3; D uncertain. CDR1 is MNHEY and CDR2 is SVGAGI in the germline V gene. V was pared by 2 bases and J by 4 bases, with 10 bases between. The CDR3 contains 14 residues. CDR3 bases: TGTGCCAGCAGTTACGACCCTTGGGCAGATACGCAGTATTTT. Translation: CASSYDPWADTQYF.

The V and J genes are TRBV5-1 and TRBJ1-6; 10 bases are shared with TRBD1. The V segment lost 1 base and the J segment 3 bases; nucleotides outside the gene matches: 7. Germline CDR1 reads SGHRS; CDR2 reads YFSETQ. The CDR3 has 18 amino acids. The chain's CDR3 is CASSLLGTGVLYNSPLHF. The CDR3, as DNA: TGCGCCAGCAGCTTGTTGGGGACAGGGGTCCTCTATAATTCACCCCTCCACTTT.

This chain joins TRBV5-1 and TRBJ2-1; 9 positions agree with TRBD2. The CDR3 is 15 residues long. Trimming took 0 bases from V and 5 from J; bases not matched to a gene: 3. CDR1 is SGHRS and CDR2 is YFSETQ in the germline V gene. The CDR3 region is CASSLVAGVHNEQFF. The DNA for the CDR3 is TGCGCCAGCAGCTTGGTAGCGGGGGTCCACAATGAGCAGTTCTTC.

The chain recombines TRBV2 with TRBJ2-1; D possibly corresponds to TRBD2 (6 bases). V dropped 4 bases and J dropped 4 bases, with 14 bases sitting between them. CDR3 length equals 15 residues. Germline lookup yields CDR1 SNHLY and CDR2 FYNNEI. CDR3 sequence: CASSGRRGSYNEQFF. The CDR3 region has the DNA TGTGCCAGCAGTGGAAGGCGGGGTTCGTACAATGAGCAGTTCTTC.

The rearrangement links TRBV7-9 to TRBJ1-1; TRBD1 aligns across 9 bases. The germline V gene has CDR1 SEHNR and CDR2 FQNEAQ (reference sequence). CDR3 length: 16 residues. The J segment lost 6 bases and the V segment lost 1 base, leaving 9 bases of the junction unmatched. The CDR3 is CASSLGPTGGSAEAFF. In DNA form, the CDR3 reads TGTGCCAGCAGCTTAGGACCGACAGGGGGATCTGCTGAAGCTTTCTTT.

The chain uses TRBV18 and TRBJ2-3; the D gene is possibly TRBD2 (6 bases). Per the germline V gene, CDR1 is KGHSH and CDR2 is LQKENI. V lost 6 bases and J 1 base, leaving 14 bases between the germline ends. The CDR3 length is 15 residues. For the CDR3, the DNA is TGTGCCAGCTCCTCCCCGGGACTCGGCACAGATACGCAGTATTTT. It is translated as CASSSPGLGTDTQYF. Full variable domain (missing parts from reference TRBV18 and TRBJ2-3): NAGVMQNPRHLVRRRGQEARLRCSPMKGHSHVYWYRQLPEEGLKFMVYLQKENIIDESGMPKERFSAEFPKEGPSILRIQQVVRGDSAAYFCASSSPGLGTDTQYFGPGTRLTVL.

The chain combines TRBV9 with TRBJ1-5, with no clear D. Germline V gene lookup returns CDR1 SGDLS and CDR2 YYNGEE. Trimming took off 0 bases at V and 7 bases at J, with 14 bases between the two ends. The CDR3 spans 15 residues. The CDR3 DNA sequence: TGTGCCAGCAGCGTAGGTGGAGGCGCCGGGCAGCCCCAGCATTTT. It translates to CASSVGGGAGQPQHF.

This rearrangement joins TRBV4-1 to TRBJ1-3; the D is unclear. The V end was cut by 4 bases, the J end by 1 base, with 14 bases between. CDR3 length: 16 residues. Per germline, CDR1 MGHRA and CDR2 YSYEKL. The chain's CDR3 is CASSPRSGESGNTIYF. DNA of the CDR3: TGCGCCAGCAGCCCCAGATCGGGAGAATCTGGAAACACCATATATTTT.

The chain is built from TRBV6-1 and TRBJ2-7, with a weak D call TRBD1 (6 bases). Per germline, CDR1 MNHNS and CDR2 SASEGT. Trimming cost V 5 bases and J 4 bases, with 12 bases left between them. This CDR3 comprises 13 residues. The CDR3 sequence is CASSRTVLYEQYF. For the CDR3, the DNA is TGTGCCAGCAGTCGGACAGTTTTATACGAGCAGTACTTC.

The chain links TRBV4-1 to TRBJ2-1; D may be TRBD1 (6 bases). The V end was cut by 1 base, the J end by 4 bases, with 8 bases between. The CDR3 contains 14 residues. Germline values: CDR1 MGHRA, CDR2 YSYEKL. The CDR3: CASSQVDRYNEQFF. In nucleotides, the CDR3 is TGCGCCAGCAGCCAAGTAGACAGGTACAATGAGCAGTTCTTC.

This clone was detected only once. Other DNA sequences within the sample encode an identical CDR3. The rearrangement uses TRBV5-1 and TRBJ2-7; D not resolved. The CDR3 totals 13 residues. V shed 2 bases and J shed 0 bases, with 6 bases lying between them. The germline CDR1 and CDR2 sequences are SGHRS and YFSETQ. The CDR3 is CASSLQPSYEQYF. CDR3 in DNA: TGCGCCAGCAGCTTACAACCCTCCTACGAGCAGTACTTC.

This chain joins TRBV5-1 and TRBJ2-7; 11 bases are a match to TRBD1. V was pared by 1 base and J by 7 bases, with 7 bases of the junction left unmatched. The CDR3 has 15 amino acids. The V gene's germline CDR1 is SGHRS and CDR2 YFSETQ. Here the CDR3 DNA reads TGCGCCAGCAGCTTGAAGGGACAGGGGGTAGGAGAGCAGTACTTC. It encodes CASSLKGQGVGEQYF. Variable domain in full (rest from reference TRBV5-1 and TRBJ2-7): KAGVTQTPRYLIKTRGQQVTLSCSPISGHRSVSWYQQTPGQGLQFLFEYFSETQRNKGNFPGRFSGRQFSNSRSEMNVSTLELGDSALYLCASSLKGQGVGEQYFGPGTRLTVT.

The chain joins TRBV9 to TRBJ1-2, with D tentatively TRBD1 (6 bases). The germline gives CDR1 SGDLS, CDR2 YYNGEE. This CDR3 contains 15 residues. V was clipped by 4 bases and J by 4 bases, with 17 bases between them. DNA for the CDR3: TGTGCCAGCAGCCCCATGCAGGGGATAGCCTATGGCTACACCTTC. This sequence encodes CASSPMQGIAYGYTF.

This clone was counted once. The chain couples TRBV10-2 to TRBJ2-3, with D tentatively TRBD2 (5 bases). The V end lost 2 bases, the J end lost 8 bases, and 11 bases lay between the germline ends. The germline V gene has CDR1 WSHSY and CDR2 SAAADI. The CDR3 totals 13 residues. CDR3 nucleotide sequence: TGCGCCAGCAGTGAGGTGGGAGCTTCTACGCAGTATTTT. The encoded protein is CASSEVGASTQYF.

V and J are TRBV18 and TRBJ2-7; TRBD2 is a possible D gene (5 bases). Trimming left V 5 bases short and J 6 bases short, with 17 bases between. Germline loops: CDR1 KGHSH, CDR2 LQKENI. CDR3 size: 14 residues. CDR3 loop: CASSSLAGYSEQYF. DNA for the CDR3: TGTGCCAGCTCATCGCTAGCTGGTTATAGCGAGCAGTACTTC.

The V gene is TRBV5-4, the J gene TRBJ2-3; 8 bases are a match to TRBD2. Looked up from germline, CDR1 is SGHNT and CDR2 is YYREEE (reference sequence). Trimming took 3 bases from V and 2 from J; bases not matched to a gene: 5. CDR3 length: 15 residues. For the CDR3, the DNA is TGTGCCAGCAGCTACACTAGCGGCCTCACAGATACGCAGTATTTT. It translates to CASSYTSGLTDTQYF.

V is TRBV5-4 and J is TRBJ2-5; 8 bases align to TRBD2. This CDR3 region has 15 residues. V trimming: 7 bases; J trimming: 4 bases; junction bases outside the gene matches: 12. CDR1 and CDR2 from the germline V gene are SGHNT and YYREEE (reference sequence). The chain's CDR3 is CASAEAGGLGETQYF. The CDR3 DNA reads TGTGCCAGCGCGGAGGCGGGAGGATTGGGAGAGACCCAGTACTTC.

This rearrangement joins TRBV10-1 to TRBJ2-1, with D perhaps assigned TRBD1 or TRBD2 (5 bases each). CDR1 and CDR2 (germline): WNHNN, SYGVQD (reference sequence). The CDR3 has 12 amino acids. Trimming took 0 bases from V and 9 from J, leaving 6 bases between them. The CDR3 nucleotides read TGCGCCAGCAGTGAGTCCGGGGCTGAGCAGTTCTTC. Its protein product is CASSESGAEQFF.